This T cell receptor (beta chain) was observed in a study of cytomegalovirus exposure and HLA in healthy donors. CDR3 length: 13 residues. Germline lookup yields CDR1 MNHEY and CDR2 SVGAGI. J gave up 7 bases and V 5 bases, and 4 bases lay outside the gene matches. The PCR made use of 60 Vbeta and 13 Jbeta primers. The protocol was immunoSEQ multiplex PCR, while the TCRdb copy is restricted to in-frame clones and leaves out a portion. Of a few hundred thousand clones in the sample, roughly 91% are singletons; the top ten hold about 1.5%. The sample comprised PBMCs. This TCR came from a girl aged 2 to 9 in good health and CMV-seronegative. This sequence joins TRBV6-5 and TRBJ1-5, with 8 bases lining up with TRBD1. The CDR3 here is CASSPTGAQPQHF. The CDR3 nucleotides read TGTGCCAGCAGTCCGACAGGGGCCCAGCCCCAGCATTTT.